The source of this T cell receptor beta chain is a study of human T cells and chemical hapten exposure. In germline, CDR1 is MNHEY, CDR2 SVGAGI. With 0 bases removed from V and 6 bases from J, the gap between germline ends came to 6 bases. This CDR3 comprises 13 residues. It was the library that attached unique molecular identifiers to individual cDNA molecules. One entry per CDR3 protein results from TCRdb running MiXCR on the RACE reads. This sample carries about 380,000 distinct CDR3 sequences, about 6.3% of them seen once, and the ten largest clones take around 6.1%. This sample's time point: patch test 2, 6 weeks after DPC sensitization. Treatment described: therapeutic diphenylcyclopropenone sensitization with weekly scalp DPC. Alopecia patients, 18 to 70 years old and DPC-suitable, served as donors.

This receptor was obtained from a woman in her late teens or twenties with alopecia areata. Some clones in this sample may be carry-over from other donors' samples. V is TRBV6-5 and J is TRBJ1-5; D not resolved. The sample here was whole blood, taken in connection with sensitization to the hapten diphenylcyclopropenone (DPC). The CDR3: CASSYSFTQPQHF. For the CDR3, the DNA is TGTGCCAGCAGTTACTCGTTTACTCAGCCCCAGCATTTT.